A selection of T cell receptor beta chains follows, all from one sample in a study of blood T cell repertoires in COVID-19. Data came from immunoSEQ multiplex PCR; TCRdb stores just in-frame clones and leaves some out. The table has tens of thousands of clones, 86% seen once; the top ten hold about 4%. Material for sequencing was peripheral blood. The receptor set was obtained from a man aged 70-80 years with active COVID-19. CDR3s include the opening cysteine and the closing phenylalanine or tryptophan. Each record gives: D gene, J gene, V gene, clone size, CDR3 DNA, CDR3 protein. A D gene is named only where the DNA matches it firmly. Only part of the rows carry a size: once, few, many, or a class if the clone is expanded.

TRBD1	TRBJ2-5	TRBV30	-	TGTGCCTGGAGTGGACAGGGGATTGGGGAGACCCAGTACTTC	CAWSGQGIGETQYF
TRBD2	TRBJ2-7	TRBV27	-	TGTGCCAGCAGTTTCGGGCTAGCGGGAGGCCCAGCCTACGAGCAGTACTTC	CASSFGLAGGPAYEQYF
-	TRBJ1-1	TRBV7-8	-	TGTGCCAGCAGCTCCCGAGGTATATCTGAAGCTTTCTTT	CASSSRGISEAFF
-	TRBJ1-6	TRBV7-2	-	TGTGCCAGCAGCTTAGGGGGTGCGGGGTGGGTTTATTCACCCCTCCACTTT	CASSLGGAGWVYSPLHF
-	TRBJ2-5	TRBV3-1/TRBV3-2	-	TGTGCCAGCAGCCACCCGAGGAAAGAGACCCAGTACTTC	CASSHPRKETQYF
-	TRBJ1-2	TRBV7-9	medium-sized	TGTGCCAGCAGCCCGACGACAGGTGGCTACACCTTC	CASSPTTGGYTF
-	TRBJ2-7	TRBV5-4	once	TGTGCCAGCAGCCCCGGCGGCAGGGAAAACGAGCAGTACTTC	CASSPGGRENEQYF
-	TRBJ2-7	TRBV4-3	-	TGCGCCAGCAGCCAAGCCGATGGGCGCGAGCAGTACTTC	CASSQADGREQYF
TRBD2	TRBJ2-7	TRBV5-6	-	TGTGCCAGCAGCTTGGGGGGCGGGAGCTCCCACGAGCAGTACTTC	CASSLGGGSSHEQYF
TRBD2	TRBJ2-1	TRBV7-8	-	TGTGCCAGCAGCTTAGTCATAGCGGGAGAGTACAATGAGCAGTTCTTC	CASSLVIAGEYNEQFF
TRBD1	TRBJ2-7	TRBV14	-	TGTGCCAGCAGCCCCCGAGGACAGGGGGCACGGGAGCAGTACTTC	CASSPRGQGAREQYF
TRBD2	TRBJ2-7	TRBV18	-	TGTGCCAGCTCACCGGCGGGGGGCATGGGCGAGCAGTACTTC	CASSPAGGMGEQYF
-	TRBJ2-1	TRBV3-1/TRBV3-2	-	TGTGCCAGCAGCGGCGGGGGCCTGGGGTACAATGAGCAGTTCTTC	CASSGGGLGYNEQFF
-	TRBJ1-2	TRBV18	-	TGTGCCAGCTCACCACCGGGGGGTCGGGGCTACACCTTC	CASSPPGGRGYTF
TRBD1	TRBJ2-3	TRBV19	-	TGTGCCAGTAGTACCCCGCAGGGGGCTATCCAGGGTACGCAGTATTTT	CASSTPQGAIQGTQYF
-	TRBJ1-5	TRBV6-5	-	TGTGCCAGCGGACGAACAGGGAATCAGCCCCAGCATTTT	CASGRTGNQPQHF
-	TRBJ2-3	TRBV4-1	few	TGCGCCAGCTCCACCCGTCTGGGGTCGCCACGGGAAGGGGATACGCAGTATTTT	CASSTRLGSPREGDTQYF
-	TRBJ2-2	TRBV7-3	-	TGTGCCAGCAGCTTAAGGGGGCTCGGGGAGCTGTTTTTT	CASSLRGLGELFF
-	TRBJ1-5	TRBV28	-	TGTGCCAGCAGTCTCGCGGGGCAGCCCCAGCATTTT	CASSLAGQPQHF
TRBD2	TRBJ2-2	TRBV4-3	few	TGCGCCAGCAGCCAAGAATGGCTAGCGGGAGGCGGCGGGGAGCTGTTTTTT	CASSQEWLAGGGGELFF
TRBD1	TRBJ1-2	TRBV30	-	TGTGCCTGGAGTGTAGGGACAGGGGGCCCCTATGGCTACACCTTC	CAWSVGTGGPYGYTF
-	TRBJ1-2	TRBV28	-	TGTGCCAGCACCCCCCCTGGCAGGGCGGCCTTTGTTGGCTACACCTTC	CASTPPGRAAFVGYTF
-	TRBJ2-7	TRBV10-3	-	TGTGCCACGCGCGGCCCCATGCTGGAGCAGTACTTC	CATRGPMLEQYF
TRBD2	TRBJ2-3	TRBV6-5	-	TGTGCCAGCAGTTCGGCGGGGGGGGACTACACAGATACGCAGTATTTT	CASSSAGGDYTDTQYF
-	TRBJ2-3	TRBV7-2	-	TGTGCCAGCAGCTTAGCGGGGGGAGATACGCAGTATTTT	CASSLAGGDTQYF
-	TRBJ1-5	TRBV19	-	TGTGCCAGTAGCCGAGCGGGAGGTCAGCCCCAGCATTTT	CASSRAGGQPQHF
TRBD2	TRBJ2-1	TRBV9	-	TGTGCCAGCAGCGTAGGGGCTAGCGGGTACAATGAGCAGTTCTTC	CASSVGASGYNEQFF
-	TRBJ2-3	TRBV6-5	-	TGTGCCAGCAGCCCACGGACAGATACGCAGTATTTT	CASSPRTDTQYF
TRBD2	TRBJ2-5	TRBV7-2	-	TGTGCCAGCAGCCCCCCAGGACTAGCGGGAAGGAAGACCCAGTACTTC	CASSPPGLAGRKTQYF
TRBD2	TRBJ2-5	TRBV18	-	TGTGCCAGCTCACCACCGGGACTAGCAAAAGAGACCCAGTACTTC	CASSPPGLAKETQYF
-	TRBJ1-5	TRBV6-5	once	TGTGCCAGCAGTTGGGGGACCGGGGGGCCCCAGCATTTT	CASSWGTGGPQHF
-	TRBJ1-4	TRBV3-1/TRBV3-2	-	TGTGCCAGCAGAGAACAGGGAGCCCATGAAAAACTGTTTTTT	CASREQGAHEKLFF
-	TRBJ1-3	TRBV2	-	TGTGCCAGCAGTGGCGGGGGGGGACCTGGAAACACCATATATTTT	CASSGGGGPGNTIYF
-	TRBJ1-6	TRBV28	-	TGTGCCAGCAGTCCACCTAGCCTGAATTCACCCCTCCACTTT	CASSPPSLNSPLHF
-	TRBJ2-5	TRBV5-4	-	TGTGCCAGCAGCTTGGCCCCCGGGACCCAGTACTTC	CASSLAPGTQYF
-	TRBJ1-1	TRBV6-5	-	TGTGCCAGCAGTTACTCGGGAGGGAGTTGGGGCACTGAAGCTTTCTTT	CASSYSGGSWGTEAFF
TRBD2	TRBJ2-3	TRBV18	-	TGTGCCAGCTCACCCCCCGGGACTAGCGGGAGGGCCGGCACAGATACGCAGTATTTT	CASSPPGTSGRAGTDTQYF
TRBD1	TRBJ2-5	TRBV11-2	-	TGTGCCAGCAGCGAAGGGAGTGGGACAGGGACCCAGTACTTC	CASSEGSGTGTQYF
TRBD1	TRBJ2-3	TRBV6-1	-	TGTGCCAGCAGTGACCCCGGACAGGGTGGCACAGATACGCAGTATTTT	CASSDPGQGGTDTQYF
TRBD2	TRBJ2-2	TRBV9	-	TGTGCCAGCAGCGTAGCTACGGGACTAGCGGGACGGGTCGGGGAGCTGTTTTTT	CASSVATGLAGRVGELFF
-	TRBJ2-3	TRBV12-3/TRBV12-4	-	TGTGCCAGCAGTTTCCCAGGTACAGATACGCAGTATTTT	CASSFPGTDTQYF
TRBD1	TRBJ1-4	TRBV28	-	TGTGCCAGCAGCCGCCCCCGGGACAGGGGCCTTTCTCGGCGTTTT	CASSRPRDRGLSRRF
TRBD1	TRBJ2-7	TRBV24-1	-	TGTGCCACCAGTGGAGGGACAGGGACCTACGAGCAGTACTTC	CATSGGTGTYEQYF